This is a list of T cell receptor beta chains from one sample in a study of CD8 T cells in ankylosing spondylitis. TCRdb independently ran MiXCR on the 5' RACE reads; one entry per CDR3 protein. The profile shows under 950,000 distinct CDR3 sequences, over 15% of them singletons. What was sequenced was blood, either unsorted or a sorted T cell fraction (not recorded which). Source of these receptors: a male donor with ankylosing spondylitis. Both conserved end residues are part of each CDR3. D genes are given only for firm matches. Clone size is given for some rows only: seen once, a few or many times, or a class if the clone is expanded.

CDR3: CAISMGGGTEAFF
DNA: TGTGCCATCTCAATGGGGGGCGGCACTGAAGCTTTCTTT
V: TRBV6-1
size: many
J: TRBJ1-1
D: -

CDR3: CASSLGRVGMTEAFF
DNA: TGCGCCAGCAGCTTGGGACGTGTGGGGATGACTGAAGCTTTCTTT
V: TRBV5-1
size: -
J: TRBJ1-1
D: -

CDR3: CASSLVRQTLAGELFF
DNA: TGCGCCAGCAGCTTGGTGAGACAGACACTAGCCGGGGAGCTGTTTTTT
V: TRBV5-1
size: -
J: TRBJ2-2
D: -

CDR3: CASTRTSEGNEQFF
DNA: TGCGCCAGCACTAGGACTAGCGAGGGCAATGAGCAGTTCTTC
V: TRBV5-1
size: -
J: TRBJ2-1
D: TRBD2

CDR3: CASSPQNKNIQYF
DNA: TGTGCCAGCAGCCCCCAAAACAAAAACATTCAGTACTTC
V: TRBV11-3
size: -
J: TRBJ2-4
D: -

CDR3: CSAGGLAGSESEQFF
DNA: TGCAGTGCCGGAGGACTAGCGGGAAGTGAAAGTGAGCAGTTCTTC
V: TRBV20-1
size: few
J: TRBJ2-1
D: TRBD2

CDR3: CASSLMTFQETQYF
DNA: TGTGCCAGCAGCTTAATGACTTTTCAAGAGACCCAGTACTTC
V: TRBV7-2
size: -
J: TRBJ2-5
D: -

CDR3: CASRVGAGTDTQYF
DNA: TGTGCCAGCAGGGTGGGAGCCGGCACAGATACGCAGTATTTT
V: TRBV4-2
size: -
J: TRBJ2-3
D: -

CDR3: CASSIGQGIGFDYGYTF
DNA: TGCGCCAGCAGCATCGGACAGGGGATAGGTTTCGACTATGGCTACACCTTC
V: TRBV5-1
size: -
J: TRBJ1-2
D: TRBD1

CDR3: CASRPQGIGYTF
DNA: TGTGCCAGCAGGCCACAGGGGATAGGCTACACCTTC
V: TRBV28
size: -
J: TRBJ1-2
D: TRBD1

CDR3: CSAARGGLTEAFF
DNA: TGCAGTGCTGCCCGGGGAGGGTTGACTGAAGCTTTCTTT
V: TRBV20-1
size: -
J: TRBJ1-1
D: -

CDR3: CASSWGLFYEQYF
DNA: TGTGCCAGCAGTTGGGGACTATTCTACGAGCAGTACTTC
V: TRBV27
size: few
J: TRBJ2-7
D: TRBD2

CDR3: CASSKGGQGAANYGYTF
DNA: TGTGCCAGCAGCAAGGGGGGGCAGGGGGCGGCTAACTATGGCTACACCTTC
V: TRBV21-1
size: -
J: TRBJ1-2
D: -

CDR3: CATSRVASGRNTGELFF
DNA: TGTGCCACCAGCAGAGTTGCCAGCGGGAGGAACACCGGGGAGCTGTTTTTT
V: TRBV15
size: few
J: TRBJ2-2
D: TRBD2

CDR3: CASRVGGRNTEAFF
DNA: TGTGCCAGCAGGGTGGGGGGGCGTAACACTGAAGCTTTCTTT
V: TRBV12-3/TRBV12-4
size: -
J: TRBJ1-1
D: -

CDR3: CSARMVVAVGETQYF
DNA: TGCAGTGCTAGAATGGTAGTGGCGGTAGGGGAGACCCAGTACTTC
V: TRBV20-1
size: -
J: TRBJ2-5
D: -

CDR3: CASWGDVLGSYEQYF
DNA: TGTGCCAGCTGGGGGGATGTGCTTGGATCCTACGAGCAGTACTTC
V: TRBV6-2/TRBV6-3
size: -
J: TRBJ2-7
D: -

CDR3: CASSEWASGRAYEQYF
DNA: TGTGCCAGCAGTGAATGGGCCAGCGGGAGAGCTTACGAGCAGTACTTC
V: TRBV25-1
size: -
J: TRBJ2-7
D: TRBD2

CDR3: CSARQTYNEQFF
DNA: TGCAGTGCTAGACAGACCTACAATGAGCAGTTCTTC
V: TRBV20-1
size: -
J: TRBJ2-1
D: -

CDR3: CASGDTVNYGYTF
DNA: TGTGCTAGTGGAGACACAGTGAACTATGGCTACACCTTC
V: TRBV12-5
size: -
J: TRBJ1-2
D: -

CDR3: CASSQVGHNNYGYTF
DNA: TGCGCCAGCAGCCAAGTGGGACACAATAACTATGGCTACACCTTC
V: TRBV4-1
size: once
J: TRBJ1-2
D: -